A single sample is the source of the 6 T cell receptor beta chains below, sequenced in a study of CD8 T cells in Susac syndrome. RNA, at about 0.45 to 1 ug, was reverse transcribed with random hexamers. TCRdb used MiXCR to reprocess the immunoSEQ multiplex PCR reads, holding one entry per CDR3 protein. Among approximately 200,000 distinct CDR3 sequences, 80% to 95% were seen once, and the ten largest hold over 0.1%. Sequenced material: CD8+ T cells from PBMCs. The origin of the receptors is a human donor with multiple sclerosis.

CDR3 coding DNA: TGTGCCAGCAGCGCCAACAGGGTCAATGAGCAGTTCTTC. Its translation: CASSANRVNEQFF. The chain carries TRBV13 and TRBJ2-1; perhaps TRBD1 as D (6 bases). CDR3 size: 13 residues. Germline loops: CDR1 PRHDT, CDR2 FYEKMQ (reference sequence). The ends were cut back, 5 bases at V and 6 bases at J, with 11 bases in the middle.

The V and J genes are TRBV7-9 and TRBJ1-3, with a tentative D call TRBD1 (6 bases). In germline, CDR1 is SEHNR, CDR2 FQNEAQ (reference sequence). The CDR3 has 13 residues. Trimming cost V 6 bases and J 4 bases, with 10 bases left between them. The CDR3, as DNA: TGTGCCAGCAGGGACAGCTGGGGAAACACCATATATTTT. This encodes CASRDSWGNTIYF.

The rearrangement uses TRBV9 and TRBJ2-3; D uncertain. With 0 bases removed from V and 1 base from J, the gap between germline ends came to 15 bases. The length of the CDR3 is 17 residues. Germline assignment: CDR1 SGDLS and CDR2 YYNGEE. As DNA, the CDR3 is TGTGCCAGCAGCGTAGGGGCCTCTTCCGGCCGCACAGATACGCAGTATTTT. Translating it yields CASSVGASSGRTDTQYF.

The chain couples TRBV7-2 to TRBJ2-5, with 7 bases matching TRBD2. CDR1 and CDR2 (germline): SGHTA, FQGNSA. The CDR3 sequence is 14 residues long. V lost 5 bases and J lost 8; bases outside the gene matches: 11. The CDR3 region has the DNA TGTGCCAGCAGCATGAGTTTGAGCGGGAAAACCCAGTACTTC. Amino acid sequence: CASSMSLSGKTQYF.

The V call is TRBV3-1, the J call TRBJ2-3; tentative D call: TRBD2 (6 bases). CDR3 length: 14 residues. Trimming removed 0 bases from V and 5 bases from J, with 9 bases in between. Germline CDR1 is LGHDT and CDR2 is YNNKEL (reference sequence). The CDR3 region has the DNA TGTGCCAGCAGCCAAGACGCTAGCGTAGATACGCAGTATTTT. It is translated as CASSQDASVDTQYF.

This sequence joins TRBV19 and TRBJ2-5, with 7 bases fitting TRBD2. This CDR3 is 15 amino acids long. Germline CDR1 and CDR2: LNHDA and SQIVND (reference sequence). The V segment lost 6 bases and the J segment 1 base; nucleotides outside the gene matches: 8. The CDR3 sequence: CASSARSSGQETQYF. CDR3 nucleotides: TGTGCCAGTAGCGCCAGGTCTAGCGGCCAAGAGACCCAGTACTTC.